This T cell receptor (beta chain) was recorded in a study of cytomegalovirus exposure and HLA in healthy donors. Notes on the study in general: It was reportedly the case that the classifier diagnosed cytomegalovirus status with high specificity and sensitivity. The authors enumerated over 150 TCR beta chains as linked to cytomegalovirus. The authors confirmed in vitro that three CMV-associated chains were specific for CMV antigens.

Notes on this clone: What it binds is not known.

TCRdb's copy holds only in-frame clones and misses some; the assay was immunoSEQ multiplex PCR. Found here are hundreds of thousands of clones, 70% to 90% of them singletons; the top ten hold over 0.95%. With V trimmed by 4 bases and J by 2 bases, 12 bases remained unmatched. The CDR3 length is 17 residues. Germline CDR1 is MNHNS and CDR2 is SASEGT. The sequence was obtained from a woman younger than 45 in good health and CMV-seropositive. V usage is TRBV6-1 and J usage is TRBJ2-7; 9 nucleotides match TRBD2. Source material: PBMCs. The DNA of the CDR3 is TGTGCCAGCAGTGCCGTCCTAGCGGGGCAAAGCACCTACGAGCAGTACTTC. The encoded protein is CASSAVLAGQSTYEQYF.